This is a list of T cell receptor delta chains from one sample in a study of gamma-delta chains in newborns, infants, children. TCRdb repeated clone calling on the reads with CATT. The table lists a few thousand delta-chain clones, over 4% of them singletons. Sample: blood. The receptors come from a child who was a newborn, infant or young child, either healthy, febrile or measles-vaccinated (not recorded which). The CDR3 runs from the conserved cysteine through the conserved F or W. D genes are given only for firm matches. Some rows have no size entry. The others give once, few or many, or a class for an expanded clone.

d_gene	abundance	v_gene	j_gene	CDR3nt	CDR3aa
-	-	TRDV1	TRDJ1	TGTGCTCTTGGGGACGAGATATCCCTACAACGGGGATACACCGATAAACTCATCTTT	CALGDEISLQRGYTDKLIF
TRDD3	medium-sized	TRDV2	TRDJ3	TGTGCCTGTGACACCGGGGGATACGGGAGCTCCTGGGACACCCGACAGATGTTTTTC	CACDTGGYGSSWDTRQMFF
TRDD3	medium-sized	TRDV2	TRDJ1	TGTGCCTGTGACACCCTGGGGGATACGTACACCGATAAACTCATCTTT	CACDTLGDTYTDKLIF
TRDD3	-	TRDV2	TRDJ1	TGTGCCTGTGGCGTACTGGGGGATCGGGGTGGCCACACCGATAAACTCATCTTT	CACGVLGDRGGHTDKLIF
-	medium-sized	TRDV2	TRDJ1	TGTGCCTGTGACACCATTGAGGCACCTTACACCGATAAACTCATCTTT	CACDTIEAPYTDKLIF
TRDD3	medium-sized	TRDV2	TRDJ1	TGTGCCTGTGACTACGCCGGGGATACTATCGATAAACTCATCTTT	CACDYAGDTIDKLIF
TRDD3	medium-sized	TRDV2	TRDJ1	TGTGCCTGTGACACCGTACTGGGGGATAGACTTATGACCGATAAACTCATCTTT	CACDTVLGDRLMTDKLIF
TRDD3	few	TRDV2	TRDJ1	TGTGCCTGTGACACATTGGGAAATCCTGATCCTAGCTGGGGGATAGCTGATAAATTCATCTTT	CACDTLGNPDPSWGIADKFIF
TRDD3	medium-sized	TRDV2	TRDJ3	TGTGCCTGTGACACTGGGGGATATAGCTCCTGGGACACCCGACAGATGTTTTTC	CACDTGGYSSWDTRQMFF
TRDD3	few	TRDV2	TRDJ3	TGTGCATGTGACACCACTGGGGGCCGGAGCTCCTGGGACACCCGACAGATGTTTTTC	CACDTTGGRSSWDTRQMFF
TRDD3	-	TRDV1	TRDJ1	TGTGCTCTTGGGGAACTAGGTTCCTACGACTGGGGGAGTACCACCGATAAACTCACCTTT	CALGELGSYDWGSTTDKLTF